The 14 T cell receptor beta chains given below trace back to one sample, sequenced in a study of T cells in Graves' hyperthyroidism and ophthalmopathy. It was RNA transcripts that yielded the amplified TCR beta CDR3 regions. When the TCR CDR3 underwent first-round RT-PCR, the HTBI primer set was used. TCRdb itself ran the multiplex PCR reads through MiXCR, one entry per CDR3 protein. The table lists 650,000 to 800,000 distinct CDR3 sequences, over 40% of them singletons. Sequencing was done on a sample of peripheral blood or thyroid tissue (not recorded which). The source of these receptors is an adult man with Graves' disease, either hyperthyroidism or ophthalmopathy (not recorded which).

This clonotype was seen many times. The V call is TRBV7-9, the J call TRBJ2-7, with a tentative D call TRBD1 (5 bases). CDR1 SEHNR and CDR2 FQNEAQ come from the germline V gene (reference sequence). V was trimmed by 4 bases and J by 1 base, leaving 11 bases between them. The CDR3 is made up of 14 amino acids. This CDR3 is CASSSGSRSYEQYF. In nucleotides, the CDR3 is TGTGCCAGCAGCTCAGGGTCCAGATCCTACGAGCAGTACTTC. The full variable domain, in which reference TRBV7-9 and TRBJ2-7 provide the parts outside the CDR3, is DTGVSQNPRHKITKRGQNVTFRCDPISEHNRLYWYRQTLGQGPEFLTYFQNEAQLEKSRLLSDRFSAERPKGSFSTLEIQRTEQGDSAMYLCASSSGSRSYEQYFGPGTRLTVT.

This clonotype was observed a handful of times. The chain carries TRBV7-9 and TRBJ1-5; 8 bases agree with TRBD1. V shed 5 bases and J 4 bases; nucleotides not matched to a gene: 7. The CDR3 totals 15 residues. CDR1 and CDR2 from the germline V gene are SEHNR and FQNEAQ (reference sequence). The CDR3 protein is CASSQRTGPNQPQHF. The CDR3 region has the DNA TGTGCCAGCAGCCAACGGACAGGGCCTAATCAGCCCCAGCATTTT. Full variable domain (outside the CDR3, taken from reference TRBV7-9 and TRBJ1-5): DTGVSQNPRHKITKRGQNVTFRCDPISEHNRLYWYRQTLGQGPEFLTYFQNEAQLEKSRLLSDRFSAERPKGSFSTLEIQRTEQGDSAMYLCASSQRTGPNQPQHFGDGTRLSIL.

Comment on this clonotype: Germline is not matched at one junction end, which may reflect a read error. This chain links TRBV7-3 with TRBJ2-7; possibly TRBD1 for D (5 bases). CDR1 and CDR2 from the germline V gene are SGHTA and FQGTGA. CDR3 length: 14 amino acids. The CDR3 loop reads CASSQVTGSREQYF. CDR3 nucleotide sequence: TGCGCCAGCAGCCAAGTAACAGGTTCGCGCGAGCAGTACTTC.

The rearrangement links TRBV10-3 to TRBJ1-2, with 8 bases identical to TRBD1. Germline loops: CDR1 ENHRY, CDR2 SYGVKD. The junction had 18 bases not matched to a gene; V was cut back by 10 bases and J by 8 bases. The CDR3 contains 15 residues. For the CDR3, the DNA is TGTGCCAGCAGCACGAAAACAGGGGGTCGTGAGGGCTACACCTTC. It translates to CASSTKTGGREGYTF.

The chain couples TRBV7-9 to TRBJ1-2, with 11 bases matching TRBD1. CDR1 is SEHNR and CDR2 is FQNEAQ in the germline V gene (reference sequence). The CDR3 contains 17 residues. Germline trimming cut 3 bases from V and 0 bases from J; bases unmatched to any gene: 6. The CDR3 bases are TGTGCCAGCAGCTTCCGGGACAGGGGGAAAGCTAACTATGGCTACACCTTC. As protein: CASSFRDRGKANYGYTF.

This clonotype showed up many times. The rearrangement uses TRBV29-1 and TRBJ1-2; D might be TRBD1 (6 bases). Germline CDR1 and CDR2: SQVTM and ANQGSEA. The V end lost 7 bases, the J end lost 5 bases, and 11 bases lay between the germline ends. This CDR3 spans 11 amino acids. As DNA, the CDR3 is TGCAGCGACGGACAGCCATATGGCTACACCTTC. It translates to CSDGQPYGYTF.

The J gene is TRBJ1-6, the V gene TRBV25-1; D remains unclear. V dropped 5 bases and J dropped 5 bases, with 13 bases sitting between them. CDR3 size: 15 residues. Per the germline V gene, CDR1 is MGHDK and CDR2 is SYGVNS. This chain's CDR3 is CASSLFGTNNSPLHF. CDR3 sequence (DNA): TGTGCCAGCAGTTTGTTCGGAACTAATAATTCACCCCTCCACTTT.

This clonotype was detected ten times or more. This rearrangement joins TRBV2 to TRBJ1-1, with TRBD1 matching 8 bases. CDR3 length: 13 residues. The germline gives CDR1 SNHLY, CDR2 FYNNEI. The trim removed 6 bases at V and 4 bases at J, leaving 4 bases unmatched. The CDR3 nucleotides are TGTGCCAGCAGACAAACAGGGGGCACTGAAGCTTTCTTT. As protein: CASRQTGGTEAFF.

Here the CDR3 reads CSARDTKQGAGGYTF. The CDR3 coding sequence is TGCAGTGCTAGAGATACAAAACAGGGGGCGGGCGGCTACACCTTC. The J gene is TRBJ1-2, the V gene TRBV20-1, with 9 bases fitting TRBD1. The V and J ends lost 0 bases and 8 bases, in that order; junction bases with no gene match: 10. CDR3 length: 15 amino acids. Germline assignment: CDR1 DFQATT and CDR2 SNEGSKA (reference sequence).

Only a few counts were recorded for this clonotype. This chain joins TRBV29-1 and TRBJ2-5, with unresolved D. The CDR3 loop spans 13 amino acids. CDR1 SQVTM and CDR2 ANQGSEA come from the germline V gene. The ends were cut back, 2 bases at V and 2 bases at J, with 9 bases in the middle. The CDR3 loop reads CSVEYSLQETQYF. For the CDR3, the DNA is TGCAGCGTTGAATACAGTCTACAAGAGACCCAGTACTTC.

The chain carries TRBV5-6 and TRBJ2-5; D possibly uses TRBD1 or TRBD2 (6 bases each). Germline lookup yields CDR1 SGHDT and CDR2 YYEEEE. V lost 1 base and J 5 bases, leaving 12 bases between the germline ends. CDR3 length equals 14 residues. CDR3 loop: CASSLPLGGETQYF. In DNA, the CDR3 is TGTGCCAGCAGCTTGCCACTAGGGGGGGAGACCCAGTACTTC.

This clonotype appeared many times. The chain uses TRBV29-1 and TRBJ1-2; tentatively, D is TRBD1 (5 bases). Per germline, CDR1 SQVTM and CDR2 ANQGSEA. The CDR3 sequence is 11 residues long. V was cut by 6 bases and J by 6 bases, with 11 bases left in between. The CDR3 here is CSVTAGNGYTF. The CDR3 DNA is TGCAGCGTCACAGCAGGGAATGGCTACACCTTC. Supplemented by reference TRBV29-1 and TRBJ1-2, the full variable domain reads SAVISQKPSRDICQRGTSLTIQCQVDSQVTMMFWYRQQPGQSLTLIATANQGSEATYESGFVIDKFPISRPNLTFSTLTVSNMSPEDSSIYLCSVTAGNGYTFGSGTRLTVV.

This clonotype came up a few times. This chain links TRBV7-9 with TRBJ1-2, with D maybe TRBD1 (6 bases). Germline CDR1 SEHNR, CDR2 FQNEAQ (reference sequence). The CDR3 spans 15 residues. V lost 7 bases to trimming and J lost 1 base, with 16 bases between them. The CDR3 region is CASITGFLINYGYTF. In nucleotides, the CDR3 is TGTGCCAGCATCACAGGGTTTCTAATTAACTATGGCTACACCTTC.

This chain's CDR3 is CATSREGQGRNYGYTF. CDR3 coding DNA: TGTGCCACCAGCAGAGAAGGACAGGGTCGTAACTATGGCTACACCTTC. The gene calls are TRBV15 and TRBJ1-2; 8 bases line up with TRBD1. CDR3 length: 16 residues. Germline loops: CDR1 LNHNV, CDR2 YYDKDF (reference sequence). J gave up 1 base and V 0 bases, and 4 bases lay outside the gene matches. The full variable domain, completed using reference TRBV15 and TRBJ1-2, is DAMVIQNPRYQVTQFGKPVTLSCSQTLNHNVMYWYQQKSSQAPKLLFHYYDKDFNNEADTPDNFQSRRPNTSFCFLDIRSPGLGDTAMYLCATSREGQGRNYGYTFGSGTRLTVV.